Described below is a single TCR beta chain sequence and its context. This PCR relied on a set of 60 Vbeta primers and 13 Jbeta primers. Profiling relied on immunoSEQ multiplex PCR, and the TCRdb table lists in-frame clones only, not all of them. This sample has under 200,000 clones, with around 78% found just once. The data originate from a study of cytomegalovirus exposure and HLA in healthy donors. The junction had 6 bases not matched to a gene; V was cut back by 7 bases and J by 2 bases. This CDR3 spans 15 amino acids. CDR1 and CDR2 from the germline V gene are SEHNR and FQNEAQ (reference sequence).

The sequencing input was PBMCs. This rearrangement joins TRBV7-9 to TRBJ2-2; 8 nucleotides match TRBD1. This TCR derives from a woman in her forties in good health and CMV-seronegative. The CDR3 loop is CASNPGQANTGELFF. The DNA of the CDR3 is TGTGCCAGCAACCCGGGACAGGCAAACACCGGGGAGCTGTTTTTT.